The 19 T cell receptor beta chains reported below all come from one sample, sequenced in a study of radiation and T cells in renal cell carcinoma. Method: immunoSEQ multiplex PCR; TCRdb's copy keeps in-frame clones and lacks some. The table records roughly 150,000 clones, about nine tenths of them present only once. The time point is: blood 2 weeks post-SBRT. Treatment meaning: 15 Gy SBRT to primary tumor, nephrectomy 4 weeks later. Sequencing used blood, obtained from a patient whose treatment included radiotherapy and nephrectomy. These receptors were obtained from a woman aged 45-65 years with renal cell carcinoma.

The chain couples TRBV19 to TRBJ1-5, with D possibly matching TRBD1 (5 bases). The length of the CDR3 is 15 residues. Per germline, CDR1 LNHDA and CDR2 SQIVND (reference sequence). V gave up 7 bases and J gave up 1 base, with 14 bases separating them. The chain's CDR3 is CASIRDGTSNQPQHF. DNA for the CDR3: TGTGCCAGTATCCGGGACGGGACCAGCAATCAGCCCCAGCATTTT.

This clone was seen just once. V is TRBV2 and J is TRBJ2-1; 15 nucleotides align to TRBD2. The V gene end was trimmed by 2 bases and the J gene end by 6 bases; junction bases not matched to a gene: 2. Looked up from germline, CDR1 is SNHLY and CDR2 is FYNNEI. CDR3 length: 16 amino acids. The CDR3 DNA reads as TGTGCCAGCAGTGAACCGGGACTAGCGGGGGGCAATGAGCAGTTCTTC. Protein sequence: CASSEPGLAGGNEQFF.

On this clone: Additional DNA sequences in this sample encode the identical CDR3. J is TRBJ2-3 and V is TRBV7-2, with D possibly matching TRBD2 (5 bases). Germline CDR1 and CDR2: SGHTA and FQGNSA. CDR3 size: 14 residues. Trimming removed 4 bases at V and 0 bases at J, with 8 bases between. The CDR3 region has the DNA TGTGCCAGCAGCTCCGGGGTAAGCACAGATACGCAGTATTTT. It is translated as CASSSGVSTDTQYF.

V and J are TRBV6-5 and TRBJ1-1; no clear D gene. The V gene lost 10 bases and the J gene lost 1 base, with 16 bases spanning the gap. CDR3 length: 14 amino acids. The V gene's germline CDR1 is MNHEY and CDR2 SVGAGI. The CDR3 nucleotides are TGTGCCACTATAACGGCAGCCTCGAACACTGAAGCTTTCTTT. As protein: CATITAASNTEAFF.

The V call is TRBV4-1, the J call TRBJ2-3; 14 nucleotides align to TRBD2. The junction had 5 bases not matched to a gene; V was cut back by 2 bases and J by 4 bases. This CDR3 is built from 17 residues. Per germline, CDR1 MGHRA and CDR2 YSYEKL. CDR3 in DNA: TGCGCCAGCAGCCAACCCGGGACTAGCGGGGGCGCAGATACGCAGTATTTT. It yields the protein CASSQPGTSGGADTQYF.

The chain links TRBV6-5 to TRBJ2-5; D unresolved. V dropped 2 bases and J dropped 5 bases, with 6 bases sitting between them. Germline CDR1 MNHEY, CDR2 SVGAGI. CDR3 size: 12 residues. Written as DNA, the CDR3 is TGTGCCAGCAGTTACCCGGAGGAGACCCAGTACTTC. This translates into CASSYPEETQYF.

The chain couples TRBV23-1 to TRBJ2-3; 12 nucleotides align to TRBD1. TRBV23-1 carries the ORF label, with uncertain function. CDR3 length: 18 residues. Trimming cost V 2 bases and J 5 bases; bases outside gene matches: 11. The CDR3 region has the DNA TGCGCCAGCAGTCAAACCCCGGGACAGGGGGCGTATGTAGATACGCAGTATTTT. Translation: CASSQTPGQGAYVDTQYF.

The CDR3 here is CASSSSDREYLGELFF. The CDR3 coding sequence is TGTGCCAGCAGCTCTTCGGACAGGGAATATCTTGGGGAGCTGTTTTTT. The chain employs TRBV9 and TRBJ2-2; TRBD1 matches at 8 bases. The J segment lost 8 bases and the V segment lost 4 bases, leaving 13 bases of the junction unmatched. The V gene's germline CDR1 is SGDLS and CDR2 YYNGEE. The CDR3 loop spans 16 amino acids.

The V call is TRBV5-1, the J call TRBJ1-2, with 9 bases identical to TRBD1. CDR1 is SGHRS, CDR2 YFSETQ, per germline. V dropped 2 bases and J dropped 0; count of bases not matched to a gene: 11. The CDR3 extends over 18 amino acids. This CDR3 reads CASSFTGQGQETNYGYTF. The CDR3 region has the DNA TGCGCCAGCAGCTTCACGGGACAGGGACAAGAGACTAACTATGGCTACACCTTC. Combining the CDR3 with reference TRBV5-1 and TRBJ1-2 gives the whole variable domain KAGVTQTPRYLIKTRGQQVTLSCSPISGHRSVSWYQQTPGQGLQFLFEYFSETQRNKGNFPGRFSGRQFSNSRSEMNVSTLELGDSALYLCASSFTGQGQETNYGYTFGSGTRLTVV.

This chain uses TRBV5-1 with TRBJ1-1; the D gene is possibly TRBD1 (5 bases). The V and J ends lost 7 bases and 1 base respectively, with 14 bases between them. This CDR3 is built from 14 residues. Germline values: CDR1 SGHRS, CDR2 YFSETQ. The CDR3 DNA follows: TGCGCCAGCGCCCGTATTGGGGGGAACACTGAAGCTTTCTTT. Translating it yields CASARIGGNTEAFF.

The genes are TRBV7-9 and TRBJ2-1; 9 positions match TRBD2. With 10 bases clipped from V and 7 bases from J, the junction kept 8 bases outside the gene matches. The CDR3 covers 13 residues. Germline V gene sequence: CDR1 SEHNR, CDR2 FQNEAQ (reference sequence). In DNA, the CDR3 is TGTGCCACTTCGGGACTAGCTTGGAATGAGCAGTTCTTC. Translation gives CATSGLAWNEQFF.

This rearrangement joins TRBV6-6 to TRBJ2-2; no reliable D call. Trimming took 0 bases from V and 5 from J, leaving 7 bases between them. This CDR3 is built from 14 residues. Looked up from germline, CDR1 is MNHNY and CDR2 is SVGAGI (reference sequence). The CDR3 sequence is CASSYSVGTGELFF. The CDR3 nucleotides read TGTGCCAGCAGTTACTCCGTCGGGACCGGGGAGCTGTTTTTT.

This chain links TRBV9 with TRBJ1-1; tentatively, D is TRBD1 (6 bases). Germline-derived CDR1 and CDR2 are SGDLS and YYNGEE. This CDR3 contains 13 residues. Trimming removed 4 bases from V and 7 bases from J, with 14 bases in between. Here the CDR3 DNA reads TGTGCCAGCAGCCCCCGGGGGCAGGGTGAAGCTTTCTTT. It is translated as CASSPRGQGEAFF.

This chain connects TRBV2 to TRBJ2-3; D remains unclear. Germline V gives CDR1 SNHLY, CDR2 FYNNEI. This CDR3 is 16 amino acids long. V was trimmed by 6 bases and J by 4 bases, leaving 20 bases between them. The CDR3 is CASRLRMALRADTQYF. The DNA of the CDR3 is TGTGCCAGCAGACTCCGGATGGCCTTGCGCGCAGATACGCAGTATTTT. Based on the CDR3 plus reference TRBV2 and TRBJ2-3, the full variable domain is EPEVTQTPSHQVTQMGQEVILRCVPISNHLYFYWYRQILGQKVEFLVSFYNNEISEKSEIFDDQFSVERPDGSNFTLKIRSTKLEDSAMYFCASRLRMALRADTQYFGPGTRLTVL.

CDR3 DNA sequence: TGTGCCAGCAGGCCGGACAGAAGGACTGAAGCTTTCTTT. It encodes CASRPDRRTEAFF. The V gene is TRBV6-5, the J gene TRBJ1-1; weak D call: TRBD1 (6 bases). The V end lost 6 bases, the J end lost 5 bases, and 13 bases lay between the germline ends. Germline V lookup: CDR1 MNHEY, CDR2 SVGAGI. The CDR3 extends over 13 amino acids.

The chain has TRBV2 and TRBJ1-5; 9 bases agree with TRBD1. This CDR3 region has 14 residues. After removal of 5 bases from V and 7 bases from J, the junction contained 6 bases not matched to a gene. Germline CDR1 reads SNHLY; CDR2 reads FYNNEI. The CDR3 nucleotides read TGTGCCAGCAGTAACGGACAGGGGAACCAGCCCCAGCATTTT. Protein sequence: CASSNGQGNQPQHF. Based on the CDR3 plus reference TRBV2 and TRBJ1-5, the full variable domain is EPEVTQTPSHQVTQMGQEVILRCVPISNHLYFYWYRQILGQKVEFLVSFYNNEISEKSEIFDDQFSVERPDGSNFTLKIRSTKLEDSAMYFCASSNGQGNQPQHFGDGTRLSIL.

DNA for the CDR3: TGTGCCAGTAGTATAGAGACCGGGAACTATGGCTACACCTTC. This encodes CASSIETGNYGYTF. The rearrangement links TRBV19 to TRBJ1-2; the D is unclear. V was trimmed by 0 bases and J by 2 bases, leaving 7 bases between them. There are 14 residues in the CDR3. CDR1 is LNHDA and CDR2 is SQIVND in the germline V gene (reference sequence).

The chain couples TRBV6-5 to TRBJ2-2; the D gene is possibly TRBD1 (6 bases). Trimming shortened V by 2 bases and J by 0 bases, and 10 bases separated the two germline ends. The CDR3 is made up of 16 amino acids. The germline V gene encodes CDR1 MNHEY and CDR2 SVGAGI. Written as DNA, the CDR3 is TGTGCCAGCAGTTACGACAGGCTCCCGAACACCGGGGAGCTGTTTTTT. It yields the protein CASSYDRLPNTGELFF.

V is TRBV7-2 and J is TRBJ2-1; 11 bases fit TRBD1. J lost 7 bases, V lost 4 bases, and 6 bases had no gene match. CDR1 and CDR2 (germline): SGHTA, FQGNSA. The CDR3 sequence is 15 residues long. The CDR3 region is CASSWDRGGRNEQFF. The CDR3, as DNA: TGTGCCAGCAGCTGGGACAGGGGGGGCAGGAATGAGCAGTTCTTC.